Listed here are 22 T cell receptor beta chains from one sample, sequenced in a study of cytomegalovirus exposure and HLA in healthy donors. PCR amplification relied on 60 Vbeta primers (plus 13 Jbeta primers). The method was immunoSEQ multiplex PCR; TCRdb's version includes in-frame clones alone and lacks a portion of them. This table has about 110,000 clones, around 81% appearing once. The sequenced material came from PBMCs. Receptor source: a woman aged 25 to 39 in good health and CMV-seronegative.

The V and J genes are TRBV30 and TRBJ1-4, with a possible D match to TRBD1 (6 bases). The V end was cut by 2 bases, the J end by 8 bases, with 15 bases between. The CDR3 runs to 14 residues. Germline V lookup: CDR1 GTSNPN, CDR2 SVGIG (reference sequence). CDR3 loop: CAWSFNRVGEKLFF. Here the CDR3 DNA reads TGTGCCTGGAGTTTCAACAGGGTTGGAGAAAAACTGTTTTTT.

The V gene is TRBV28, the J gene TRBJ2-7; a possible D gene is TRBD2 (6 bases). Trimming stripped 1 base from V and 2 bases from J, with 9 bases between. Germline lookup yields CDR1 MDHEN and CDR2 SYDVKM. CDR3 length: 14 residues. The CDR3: CASSLFRGTYEQYF. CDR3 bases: TGTGCCAGCAGTTTATTCCGGGGGACCTACGAGCAGTACTTC.

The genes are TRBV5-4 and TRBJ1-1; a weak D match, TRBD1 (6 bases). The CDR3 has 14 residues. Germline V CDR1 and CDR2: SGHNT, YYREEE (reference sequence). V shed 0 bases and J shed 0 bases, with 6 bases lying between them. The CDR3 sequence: CASSLGTVNTEAFF. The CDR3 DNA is TGTGCCAGCAGCTTGGGGACAGTGAACACTGAAGCTTTCTTT.

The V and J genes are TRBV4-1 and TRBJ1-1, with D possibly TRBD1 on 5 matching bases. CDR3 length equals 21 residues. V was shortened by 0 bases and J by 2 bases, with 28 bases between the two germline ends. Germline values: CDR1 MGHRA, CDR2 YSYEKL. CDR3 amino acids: CASSQDLSLVGGRGSNTEAFF. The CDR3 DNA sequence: TGCGCCAGCAGCCAAGATTTAAGTTTAGTGGGGGGGAGAGGGAGTAACACTGAAGCTTTCTTT.

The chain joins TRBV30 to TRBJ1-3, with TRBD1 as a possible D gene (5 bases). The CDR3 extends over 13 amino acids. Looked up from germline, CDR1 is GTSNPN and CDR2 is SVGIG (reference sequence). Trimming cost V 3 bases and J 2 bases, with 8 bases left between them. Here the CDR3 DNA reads TGTGCCTGGAGGACAGTACCTGGAAACACCATATATTTT. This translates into CAWRTVPGNTIYF.

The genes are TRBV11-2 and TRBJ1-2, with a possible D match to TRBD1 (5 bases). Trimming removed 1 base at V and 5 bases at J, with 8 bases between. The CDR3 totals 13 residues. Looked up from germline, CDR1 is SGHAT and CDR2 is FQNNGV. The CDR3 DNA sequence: TGTGCCAGCAGCTTAGTACAGGATTATGGCTACACCTTC. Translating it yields CASSLVQDYGYTF.

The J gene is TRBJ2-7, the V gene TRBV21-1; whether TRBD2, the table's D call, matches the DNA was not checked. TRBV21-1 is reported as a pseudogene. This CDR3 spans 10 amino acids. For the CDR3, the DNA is TGTGCCAGCAGCAAAGCCTGGGTGAGGGTC. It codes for CASSKAWVRV.

The CDR3 spells CASSYSGQYNEQFF. Here the CDR3 DNA reads TGTGCCAGCAGTTATAGCGGGCAATACAATGAGCAGTTCTTC. This sequence joins TRBV6-6 and TRBJ2-1; 7 nucleotides line up with TRBD2. The junction had 3 bases not matched to a gene; V was cut back by 3 bases and J by 4 bases. Per germline, CDR1 MNHNY and CDR2 SVGAGI (reference sequence). The CDR3 runs 14 residues.

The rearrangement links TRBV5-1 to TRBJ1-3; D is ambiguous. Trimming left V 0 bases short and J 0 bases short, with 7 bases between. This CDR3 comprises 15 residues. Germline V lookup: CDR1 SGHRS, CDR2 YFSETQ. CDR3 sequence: CASSLAGISGNTIYF. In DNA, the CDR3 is TGCGCCAGCAGCTTGGCCGGGATCTCTGGAAACACCATATATTTT.

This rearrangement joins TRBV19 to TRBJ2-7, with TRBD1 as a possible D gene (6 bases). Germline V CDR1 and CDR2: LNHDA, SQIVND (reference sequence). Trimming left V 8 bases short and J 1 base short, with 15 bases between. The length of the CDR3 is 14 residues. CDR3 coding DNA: TGTGCCAGTTCAAAAAGGGACAAATCCTACGAGCAGTACTTC. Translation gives CASSKRDKSYEQYF.

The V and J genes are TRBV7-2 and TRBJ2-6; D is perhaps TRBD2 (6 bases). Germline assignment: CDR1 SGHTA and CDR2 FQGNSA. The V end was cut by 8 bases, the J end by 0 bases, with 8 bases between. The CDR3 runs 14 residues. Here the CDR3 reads CASRRDSGANVLTF. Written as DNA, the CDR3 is TGTGCCAGCCGGAGGGACTCTGGGGCCAACGTCCTGACTTTC. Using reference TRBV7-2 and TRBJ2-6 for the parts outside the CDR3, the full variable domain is GAGVSQSPSNKVTEKGKDVELRCDPISGHTALYWYRQSLGQGLEFLIYFQGNSAPDKSGLPSDRFSAERTGGSVSTLTIQRTQQEDSAVYLCASRRDSGANVLTFGAGSRLTVL.

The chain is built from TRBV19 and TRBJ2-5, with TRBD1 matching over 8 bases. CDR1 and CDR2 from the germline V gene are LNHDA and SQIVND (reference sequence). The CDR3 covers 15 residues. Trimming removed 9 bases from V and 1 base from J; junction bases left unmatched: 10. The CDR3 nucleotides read TGTGCCAGCCGGGATTCGACAGGGGCCCAAGAGACCCAGTACTTC. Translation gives CASRDSTGAQETQYF.

The DNA of the CDR3 is TGTGCCAGCACAGCGAGCACAGATACGCAGTATTTT. Translated, it gives CASTASTDTQYF. The chain recombines TRBV2 with TRBJ2-3; D gene ambiguous. CDR3 length: 12 residues. The V and J ends lost 7 bases and 0 bases respectively, with 5 bases between them. Germline V CDR1 and CDR2: SNHLY, FYNNEI. The full variable domain, rest sourced from reference TRBV2 and TRBJ2-3, is EPEVTQTPSHQVTQMGQEVILRCVPISNHLYFYWYRQILGQKVEFLVSFYNNEISEKSEIFDDQFSVERPDGSNFTLKIRSTKLEDSAMYFCASTASTDTQYFGPGTRLTVL.

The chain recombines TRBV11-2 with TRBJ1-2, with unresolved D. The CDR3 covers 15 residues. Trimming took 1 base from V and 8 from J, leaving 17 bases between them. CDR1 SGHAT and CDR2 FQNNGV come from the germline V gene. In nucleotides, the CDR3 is TGTGCCAGCAGCTTAGTCCGGGAAGGCGTTGACGGCTACACCTTC. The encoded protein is CASSLVREGVDGYTF.

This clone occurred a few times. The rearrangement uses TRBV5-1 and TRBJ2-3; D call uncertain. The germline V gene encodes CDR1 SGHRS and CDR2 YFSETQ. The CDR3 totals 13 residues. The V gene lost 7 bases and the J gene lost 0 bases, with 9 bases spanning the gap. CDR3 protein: CASRPTSTDTQYF. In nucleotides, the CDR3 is TGCGCCAGCCGGCCGACTAGCACAGATACGCAGTATTTT. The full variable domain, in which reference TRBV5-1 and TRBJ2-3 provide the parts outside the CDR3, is KAGVTQTPRYLIKTRGQQVTLSCSPISGHRSVSWYQQTPGQGLQFLFEYFSETQRNKGNFPGRFSGRQFSNSRSEMNVSTLELGDSALYLCASRPTSTDTQYFGPGTRLTVL.

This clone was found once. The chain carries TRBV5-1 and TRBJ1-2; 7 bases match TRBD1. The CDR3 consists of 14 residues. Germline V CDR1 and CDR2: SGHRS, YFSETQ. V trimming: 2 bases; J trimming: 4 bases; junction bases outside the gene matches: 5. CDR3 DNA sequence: TGCGCCAGCAGCTTAGCAGGACAGGCCTATGGCTACACCTTC. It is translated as CASSLAGQAYGYTF.

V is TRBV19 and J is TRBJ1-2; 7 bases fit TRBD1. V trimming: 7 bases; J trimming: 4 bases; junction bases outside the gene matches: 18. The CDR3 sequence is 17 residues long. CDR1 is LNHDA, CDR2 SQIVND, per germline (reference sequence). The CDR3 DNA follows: TGTGCCAGTAACGAAGACCGGGACAGAAGTCGGGCCTATGGCTACACCTTC. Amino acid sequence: CASNEDRDRSRAYGYTF. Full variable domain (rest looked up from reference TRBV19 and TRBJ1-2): DGGITQSPKYLFRKEGQNVTLSCEQNLNHDAMYWYRQDPGQGLRLIYYSQIVNDFQKGDIAEGYSVSREKKESFPLTVTSAQKNPTAFYLCASNEDRDRSRAYGYTFGSGTRLTVV.

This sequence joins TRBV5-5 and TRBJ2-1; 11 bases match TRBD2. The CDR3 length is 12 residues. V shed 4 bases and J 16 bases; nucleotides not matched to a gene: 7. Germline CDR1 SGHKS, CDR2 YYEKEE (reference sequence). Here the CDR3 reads CASSPTSGTHFF. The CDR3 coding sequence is TGTGCCAGCAGCCCGACTAGCGGGACTCACTTCTTC.

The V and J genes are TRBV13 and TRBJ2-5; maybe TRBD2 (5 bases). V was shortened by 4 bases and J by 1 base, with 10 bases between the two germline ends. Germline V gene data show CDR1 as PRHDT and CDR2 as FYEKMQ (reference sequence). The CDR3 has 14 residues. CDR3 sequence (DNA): TGTGCCAGCAGCTCACGGAGGTTCCAAGAGACCCAGTACTTC. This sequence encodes CASSSRRFQETQYF.

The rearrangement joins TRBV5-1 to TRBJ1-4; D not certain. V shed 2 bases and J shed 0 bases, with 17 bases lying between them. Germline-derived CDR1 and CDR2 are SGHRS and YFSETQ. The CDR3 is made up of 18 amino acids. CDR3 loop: CASSFSGFEIATNEKLFF. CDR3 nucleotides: TGCGCCAGCAGCTTTTCCGGTTTCGAAATAGCAACTAATGAAAAACTGTTTTTT. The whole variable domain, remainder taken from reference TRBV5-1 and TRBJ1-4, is KAGVTQTPRYLIKTRGQQVTLSCSPISGHRSVSWYQQTPGQGLQFLFEYFSETQRNKGNFPGRFSGRQFSNSRSEMNVSTLELGDSALYLCASSFSGFEIATNEKLFFGSGTQLSVL.

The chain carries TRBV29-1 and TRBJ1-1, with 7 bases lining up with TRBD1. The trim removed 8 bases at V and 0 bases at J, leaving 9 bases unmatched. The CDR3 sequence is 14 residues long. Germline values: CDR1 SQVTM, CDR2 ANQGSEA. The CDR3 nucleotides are TGCAGCTCCCGACAGGGACCTTTGAACACTGAAGCTTTCTTT. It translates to CSSRQGPLNTEAFF.

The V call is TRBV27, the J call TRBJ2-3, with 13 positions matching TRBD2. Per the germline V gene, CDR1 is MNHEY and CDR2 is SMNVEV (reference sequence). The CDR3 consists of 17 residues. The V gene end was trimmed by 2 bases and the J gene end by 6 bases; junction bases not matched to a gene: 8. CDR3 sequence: CASSLQLAGGPYDTQYF. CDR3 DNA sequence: TGTGCCAGCAGTTTACAACTAGCGGGAGGGCCATACGATACGCAGTATTTT.